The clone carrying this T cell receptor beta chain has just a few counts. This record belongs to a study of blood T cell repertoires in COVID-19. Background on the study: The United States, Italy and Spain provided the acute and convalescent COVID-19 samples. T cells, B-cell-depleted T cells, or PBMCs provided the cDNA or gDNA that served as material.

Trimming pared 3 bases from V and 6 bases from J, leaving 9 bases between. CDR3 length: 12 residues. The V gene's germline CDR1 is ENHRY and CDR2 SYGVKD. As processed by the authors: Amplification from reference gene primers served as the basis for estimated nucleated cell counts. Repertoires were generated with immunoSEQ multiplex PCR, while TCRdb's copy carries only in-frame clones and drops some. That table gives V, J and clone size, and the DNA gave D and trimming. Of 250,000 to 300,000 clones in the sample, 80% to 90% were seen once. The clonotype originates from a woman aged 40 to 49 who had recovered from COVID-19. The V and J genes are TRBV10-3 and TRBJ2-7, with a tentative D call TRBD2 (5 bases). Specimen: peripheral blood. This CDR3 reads CAISDGLSEQYF. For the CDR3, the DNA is TGTGCCATCAGTGACGGACTCTCCGAGCAGTACTTC.